Sequencing of this TCR beta chain was carried out in a study of blood T cell repertoires in COVID-19. Looking at the study overall: PBMCs, B-cell-depleted T cells, or T cells were the source of the cDNA or gDNA that made up the material.

Concerning this clone itself: Other nucleotide sequences from this sample produce the same CDR3.

As handled by the study authors: Cell counts per sample came from amplifying reference gene primers. TCRdb keeps only in-frame clones here, not all; method: immunoSEQ multiplex PCR. For V, J and clone size, that table is used; D and trimming come from the DNA. Among about 480,000 clones listed, nearly 90% were seen once. The sample consisted of PBMCs or T cells enriched from blood (not recorded which). The origin of this receptor is a woman in her late teens or twenties with acute COVID-19.

Here the CDR3 reads CASSLVEETQYF. Written as DNA, the CDR3 is TGTGCCAGCAGCTTAGTCGAAGAGACCCAGTACTTC. The chain employs TRBV11-2 and TRBJ2-5; D remains unclear. Germline CDR1 is SGHAT and CDR2 is FQNNGV. This CDR3 is built from 12 residues. The V gene lost 1 base and the J gene lost 3 bases, with 3 bases spanning the gap.